The 18 T cell receptor beta chains below come from one sample, sequenced in a study of OX40 agonist ivuxolimab in advanced cancers. Method: immunoSEQ multiplex PCR; TCRdb's copy keeps in-frame clones and lacks some. The table shows under 100,000 clones, with nearly 90% occurring only once. The source was CD4+ or CD8+ T cells sorted from blood, collected in a trial of the OX40 agonist ivuxolimab. Source of these receptors: an adult with an advanced solid tumor such as melanoma, head and neck, liver or kidney cancer.

The CDR3: CASSARSGDLWDGYTF. CDR3 nucleotide sequence: TGTGCCAGCAGTGCCCGGTCAGGCGACCTATGGGATGGCTACACCTTC. This chain connects TRBV6-4 to TRBJ1-2, with D unclear. The CDR3 totals 16 residues. Looked up from germline, CDR1 is MRHNA and CDR2 is SNTAGT. V lost 4 bases, J lost 6 bases, and 21 bases lay in between.

This clone was recorded a few times. V usage is TRBV15 and J usage is TRBJ2-3; D is ambiguous. Trimming cost V 6 bases and J 8 bases, with 15 bases left between them. Germline CDR1 reads LNHNV; CDR2 reads YYDKDF (reference sequence). The CDR3 is made up of 13 amino acids. CDR3 loop: CATRKETAATQYF. DNA for the CDR3: TGTGCCACCAGAAAGGAGACGGCAGCTACGCAGTATTTT.

V is TRBV14 and J is TRBJ1-3; weak D call: TRBD1 (6 bases). Germline CDR1 and CDR2: SGHDN and FVKESK. This CDR3 spans 14 amino acids. V dropped 4 bases and J dropped 4 bases, with 11 bases sitting between them. CDR3 loop: CASSPGQYGNTIYF. The CDR3 coding sequence is TGTGCCAGCAGCCCCGGACAGTACGGAAACACCATATATTTT.

This clone came up once. The gene calls are TRBV6-5 and TRBJ1-5, with 9 bases matching TRBD1. The CDR3 has 14 residues. Germline V CDR1 and CDR2: MNHEY, SVGAGI. The junction had 6 bases not matched to a gene; V was cut back by 10 bases and J by 2 bases. The CDR3 nucleotides read TGTGCCATCCGGGACAGGGAGGGCAATCAGCCCCAGCATTTT. Protein product: CAIRDREGNQPQHF.

V is TRBV27 and J is TRBJ2-2; D gene ambiguous. V was trimmed by 5 bases and J by 5 bases, leaving 6 bases between them. The length of the CDR3 is 12 residues. Germline lookup yields CDR1 MNHEY and CDR2 SMNVEV (reference sequence). The CDR3 nucleotides are TGTGCCAGCAGTGGGTGGACCGGGGAGCTGTTTTTT. Protein: CASSGWTGELFF.

The chain employs TRBV29-1 and TRBJ2-4; the match to TRBD2 covers 7 bases. With V trimmed by 5 bases and J by 4 bases, 8 bases remained unmatched. The CDR3 runs to 14 residues. Per the germline V gene, CDR1 is SQVTM and CDR2 is ANQGSEA. CDR3 protein: CSVRLAWGKNIQYF. The DNA of the CDR3 is TGCAGCGTTCGACTAGCATGGGGAAAAAACATTCAGTACTTC.

This chain connects TRBV11-2 to TRBJ2-3; 10 bases fit TRBD2. Germline V gene sequence: CDR1 SGHAT, CDR2 FQNNGV. V lost 5 bases, J lost 3 bases, and 8 bases stayed unmatched. CDR3 length: 16 amino acids. The CDR3 sequence is CASSHRVSGGTDTQYF. The CDR3 DNA follows: TGTGCCAGCAGCCATCGGGTTAGCGGGGGGACAGATACGCAGTATTTT. The full variable domain, with the rest looked up from reference TRBV11-2 and TRBJ2-3, is EAGVAQSPRYKIIEKRQSVAFWCNPISGHATLYWYQQILGQGPKLLIQFQNNGVVDDSQLPKDRFSAERLKGVDSTLKIQPAKLEDSAVYLCASSHRVSGGTDTQYFGPGTRLTVL.

The chain has TRBV5-6 and TRBJ1-1; D is possibly TRBD1 (6 bases). The germline gives CDR1 SGHDT, CDR2 YYEEEE. This CDR3 has 17 residues. The ends were cut back, 0 bases at V and 0 bases at J, with 15 bases in the middle. The CDR3 region has the DNA TGTGCCAGCAGCTTGGGGGCGAGGACAGCCATGAACACTGAAGCTTTCTTT. Translated, it gives CASSLGARTAMNTEAFF.

The rearrangement uses TRBV21-1 and TRBJ2-7; the table's D call of TRBD1 was not tested on the DNA. TRBV21-1 is given as a pseudogene. CDR3 size: 15 residues. CDR3 loop: CASTQGGKGAREQYF. CDR3 nucleotide sequence: TGTGCCAGCACCCAAGGAGGAAAGGGGGCGCGGGAGCAGTACTTC.

The J gene is TRBJ2-2, the V gene TRBV7-6; D is perhaps TRBD1 (5 bases). The CDR3 has 15 amino acids. The ends were cut back, 5 bases at V and 0 bases at J, with 10 bases in the middle. Germline assignment: CDR1 SGHVS and CDR2 FNYEAQ. CDR3 sequence reads: CASSRTPPNTGELFF. CDR3 in DNA: TGTGCCAGCAGCCGGACACCACCGAACACCGGGGAGCTGTTTTTT.

This sequence joins TRBV19 and TRBJ1-5; D unresolved. This CDR3 has 16 residues. The V gene lost 5 bases and the J gene lost 2 bases, with 16 bases spanning the gap. The germline V gene has CDR1 LNHDA and CDR2 SQIVND (reference sequence). CDR3 loop: CASSRTDLRGNQPQHF. DNA of the CDR3: TGTGCCAGTAGTCGGACCGATTTACGGGGCAATCAGCCCCAGCATTTT.

This chain links TRBV7-8 with TRBJ2-2; 9 bases are shared with TRBD2. In germline, CDR1 is SGHVS, CDR2 FQNEAQ. The V and J ends lost 5 bases and 2 bases, in that order; junction bases with no gene match: 3. The CDR3 runs to 15 residues. The CDR3 loop is CASSPAGGNTGELFF. The DNA of the CDR3 is TGTGCCAGCAGCCCAGCGGGGGGAAACACCGGGGAGCTGTTTTTT.

This chain uses TRBV10-2 with TRBJ2-5, with D tentatively TRBD1 (6 bases). This CDR3 is 16 amino acids long. V dropped 8 bases and J dropped 1 base, with 20 bases sitting between them. The germline gives CDR1 WSHSY, CDR2 SAAADI. The DNA for the CDR3 is TGCGCCAGCCCTTTGAGGACCTCAGGGGCCCAAGAGACCCAGTACTTC. Residues: CASPLRTSGAQETQYF.

This chain uses TRBV2 with TRBJ2-5, with 7 bases aligning to TRBD1. Trimming cost V 8 bases and J 4 bases; bases outside gene matches: 7. Looked up from germline, CDR1 is SNHLY and CDR2 is FYNNEI. The length of the CDR3 is 13 residues. CDR3 sequence (DNA): TGTGCCAGCCGACTGACAGGGTTAGAGACCCAGTACTTC. This sequence encodes CASRLTGLETQYF. Complete variable domain (other parts from reference TRBV2 and TRBJ2-5): EPEVTQTPSHQVTQMGQEVILRCVPISNHLYFYWYRQILGQKVEFLVSFYNNEISEKSEIFDDQFSVERPDGSNFTLKIRSTKLEDSAMYFCASRLTGLETQYFGPGTRLLVL.

The gene calls are TRBV6-6 and TRBJ2-7, with 7 bases matching TRBD1. The CDR3 consists of 15 residues. CDR1 MNHNY and CDR2 SVGAGI come from the germline V gene (reference sequence). Trimming at V came to 2 bases and at J to 2 bases, leaving 6 bases not matched to a gene. This CDR3 is CASSYTTGATYEQYF. Here the CDR3 DNA reads TGTGCCAGCAGTTACACTACAGGGGCAACCTACGAGCAGTACTTC.

This chain links TRBV10-1 with TRBJ2-3; 9 positions match TRBD2. Germline-derived CDR1 and CDR2 are WNHNN and SYGVQD (reference sequence). The ends lost 4 bases at V and 2 bases at J; junction bases unmatched: 10. The length of the CDR3 is 17 residues. In nucleotides, the CDR3 is TGCGCCAGCAGTGGGGTTGGACTAGCGTCACACACAGATACGCAGTATTTT. Protein product: CASSGVGLASHTDTQYF.

V and J are TRBV5-1 and TRBJ2-3, with D possibly being TRBD2 (6 bases). The CDR3 has 16 amino acids. Germline assignment: CDR1 SGHRS and CDR2 YFSETQ. V shed 1 base and J shed 8 bases, with 20 bases lying between them. The DNA of the CDR3 is TGCGCCAGCAGCTTGAAACTAGCTAGAGCTCCCGGTACGCAGTATTTT. This sequence encodes CASSLKLARAPGTQYF.

The rearrangement uses TRBV6-5 and TRBJ1-1; no clear D. From germline, CDR1 is MNHEY and CDR2 SVGAGI. The CDR3 extends over 14 amino acids. Trimming shortened V by 2 bases and J by 0 bases, and 7 bases separated the two germline ends. Here the CDR3 reads CASSYLGMNTEAFF. CDR3 in DNA: TGTGCCAGCAGTTACCTGGGGATGAACACTGAAGCTTTCTTT.